This entry is about one TCR beta chain. Antigen: not known. Regulatory T cells were sorted from blood as CD4+ CD25-high CD127-low cells. This entry comes from a study of regulatory and conventional T cells in RAG deficiency. Overall study results and limits: Omenn patients showed >75% Treg-Tconv overlap and shorter CDR3 lengths. These Omenn syndrome Treg sorts may hold peripherally activated cells instead. Treg unique TCR beta sequences were 90 to 100-fold fewer in Omenn syndrome and CID/AS patients than controls.

Data came from immunoSEQ multiplex PCR; TCRdb stores just in-frame clones and leaves some out. This sample has tens of thousands of clones, with about 90% found just once. V lost 2 bases and J lost 3, with 8 bases in between. This CDR3 is built from 13 residues. From germline, CDR1 is SGHDT and CDR2 YYEEEE. These data also formed part of another study, on regulatory T cells. This second report adds: The PCR used 52 TRBV and 13 TRBJ primers.

This TCR came from a human donor in good health. The sample was Tregs sorted from blood. The gene calls are TRBV5-6 and TRBJ1-2; D not resolved. The CDR3 reads CASSLGRDYGYTF. CDR3 DNA sequence: TGTGCCAGCAGCTTAGGAAGGGACTATGGCTACACCTTC.